Below are 11 T cell receptor beta chains sequenced from a single sample in a study of beta chain features in type 1 diabetes. Broader study findings: A moderate, significant TCRB CDR3 shortening appeared in type 1 diabetes across four CD4+ subsets.

No cognate antigen is known for these TCRs. Expressed TCRB transcripts were sequenced after all isolated RNA was converted to cDNA. Sequenced by immunoSEQ multiplex PCR; TCRdb stores in-frame clones only, minus some. This sample carries 630,000 or so clones, around 15% of them seen once, and the ten largest clones take just under 0.04%. Sequenced: naive CD4+ T cells from blood. These TCRs come from a man younger than 35 with type 1 diabetes.

The rearrangement joins TRBV7-9 to TRBJ1-4, with D maybe TRBD1 (5 bases). CDR3 length equals 14 residues. CDR1 is SEHNR and CDR2 is FQNEAQ in the germline V gene (reference sequence). V gave up 5 bases and J gave up 6 bases, with 13 bases separating them. CDR3 bases: TGTGCCAGCAGCCCCGGGGGTTGGGATGAAAAACTGTTTTTT. Its translation: CASSPGGWDEKLFF.

J is TRBJ2-5 and V is TRBV6-6, with D unclear. The CDR3 length is 12 residues. The V and J ends lost 5 bases and 2 bases respectively, with 6 bases between them. Germline CDR1 and CDR2: MNHNY and SVGAGI (reference sequence). Written as DNA, the CDR3 is TGTGCCAGCAGTACCCCTCAAGAGACCCAGTACTTC. Protein: CASSTPQETQYF.

This clone has a handful of counts. This chain uses TRBV9 with TRBJ2-5, with D tentatively TRBD2 (5 bases). In germline, CDR1 is SGDLS, CDR2 YYNGEE. This CDR3 region has 11 residues. Deletions cut 2 bases from V and 7 bases from J, with 6 bases between. CDR3 residues: CASSVGGTQYF. CDR3 DNA: TGTGCCAGCAGCGTCGGAGGGACCCAGTACTTC. Together with reference TRBV9 and TRBJ2-5, the CDR3 gives the full variable domain: DSGVTQTPKHLITATGQRVTLRCSPRSGDLSVYWYQQSLDQGLQFLIQYYNGEERAKGNILERFSAQQFPDLHSELNLSSLELGDSALYFCASSVGGTQYFGPGTRLLVL.

V gene TRBV9 combines with J gene TRBJ2-5; D gene uncertain. Germline values: CDR1 SGDLS, CDR2 YYNGEE. The CDR3 totals 14 residues. Trimming cost V 2 bases and J 1 base, with 9 bases left between them. The CDR3 nucleotides are TGTGCCAGCAGCGTTAGAGGATCCCAAGAGACCCAGTACTTC. This sequence encodes CASSVRGSQETQYF.

The chain recombines TRBV14 with TRBJ2-7; D remains ambiguous. V lost 5 bases, J lost 4 bases, and 15 bases lay in between. The CDR3 has 14 amino acids. Germline-derived CDR1 and CDR2 are SGHDN and FVKESK. The CDR3 loop is CASSLPGLPYEQYF. The CDR3 DNA follows: TGTGCCAGCAGCTTACCCGGATTGCCGTACGAGCAGTACTTC. Filled out from reference TRBV14 and TRBJ2-7, the complete variable domain reads EAGVTQFPSHSVIEKGQTVTLRCDPISGHDNLYWYRRVMGKEIKFLLHFVKESKQDESGMPNNRFLAERTGGTYSTLKVQPAELEDSGVYFCASSLPGLPYEQYFGPGTRLTVT.

The V gene is TRBV7-2, the J gene TRBJ2-5; D may be TRBD2 (6 bases). Germline V CDR1 and CDR2: SGHTA, FQGNSA. The CDR3 loop spans 15 amino acids. V was clipped by 1 base and J by 5 bases, with 14 bases between them. CDR3 in amino acids: CASSLVGGVIETQYF. The CDR3 nucleotides are TGTGCCAGCAGCTTAGTCGGCGGGGTCATTGAGACCCAGTACTTC. Full variable domain (missing parts from reference TRBV7-2 and TRBJ2-5): GAGVSQSPSNKVTEKGKDVELRCDPISGHTALYWYRQSLGQGLEFLIYFQGNSAPDKSGLPSDRFSAERTGGSVSTLTIQRTQQEDSAVYLCASSLVGGVIETQYFGPGTRLLVL.

This clone has just a few counts. The chain carries TRBV19 and TRBJ1-6, with 8 bases aligning to TRBD1. The CDR3 has 15 residues. V dropped 6 bases and J dropped 11; count of bases not matched to a gene: 12. Germline V lookup: CDR1 LNHDA, CDR2 SQIVND (reference sequence). CDR3: CASSLRQGNGPPLHF. For the CDR3, the DNA is TGTGCCAGTAGCCTTCGACAGGGGAATGGTCCACCCCTCCACTTT.

This clone has more than one count but fewer than ten. The rearrangement uses TRBV25-1 and TRBJ1-2, with D uncertain. V gave up 4 bases and J gave up 5 bases, with 5 bases separating them. The germline V gene encodes CDR1 MGHDK and CDR2 SYGVNS. This CDR3 region has 11 residues. CDR3 amino acids: CASSALYGYTF. CDR3 nucleotide sequence: TGTGCCAGCAGTGCACTTTATGGCTACACCTTC.

The CDR3 nucleotides read TGTGCCATCAGTGAGTCGGGGGAAAATACGCAGTATTTT. It yields the protein CAISESGENTQYF. V usage is TRBV10-3 and J usage is TRBJ2-3; the D gene could be TRBD1 or TRBD2 (5 bases each). V shed 0 bases and J shed 7 bases, with 8 bases lying between them. Germline lookup yields CDR1 ENHRY and CDR2 SYGVKD. This CDR3 comprises 13 residues.

This clone appeared a few times. The V call is TRBV18, the J call TRBJ2-6, with 7 bases that match TRBD2. The CDR3 sequence is 19 residues long. Trimming took 0 bases from V and 0 from J; bases not matched to a gene: 8. Germline V gene lookup returns CDR1 KGHSH and CDR2 LQKENI. The CDR3 DNA sequence: TGTGCCAGCTCACCACCGTGGGAGGGGCCTCGCTCTGGGGCCAACGTCCTGACTTTC. It translates to CASSPPWEGPRSGANVLTF.

The V and J genes are TRBV27 and TRBJ2-1; TRBD2 aligns across 7 bases. CDR1 MNHEY and CDR2 SMNVEV come from the germline V gene (reference sequence). The CDR3 totals 16 residues. Trimming took 3 bases from V and 7 from J; bases not matched to a gene: 12. The CDR3 DNA reads TGTGCCAGCAGTTTTTGGGGGGAGGGCCCAGGTAATGAGCAGTTCTTC. Translated: CASSFWGEGPGNEQFF.